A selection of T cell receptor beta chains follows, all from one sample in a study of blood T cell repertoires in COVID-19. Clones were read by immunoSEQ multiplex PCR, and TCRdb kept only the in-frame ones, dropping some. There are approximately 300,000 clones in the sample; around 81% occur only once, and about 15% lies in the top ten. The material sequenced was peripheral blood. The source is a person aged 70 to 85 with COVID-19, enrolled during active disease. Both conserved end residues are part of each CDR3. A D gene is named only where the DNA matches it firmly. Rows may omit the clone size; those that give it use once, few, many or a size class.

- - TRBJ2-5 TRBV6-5 TGTGCCAGCAGACCATCAGGAGTGGGGGGAGAGACCCAGTACTTC CASRPSGVGGETQYF
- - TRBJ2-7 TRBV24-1 TGTGCCACCAGTGGCATGATAAGAGGCGAGCAGTACTTC CATSGMIRGEQYF
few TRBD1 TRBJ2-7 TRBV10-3 TGTGCCATCAACCCGGGACAGGCCGACGAGCAGTACTTC CAINPGQADEQYF
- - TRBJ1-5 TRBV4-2 TGTGCCAGCAGCCAAGGGGCCAGTCTTCAGCCCCAGCATTTT CASSQGASLQPQHF
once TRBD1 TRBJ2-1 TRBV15 TGTGCCACCAGCAAGGTTCTCCGGGACAGGGGTGGGTCCTACAATGAGCAGTTCTTC CATSKVLRDRGGSYNEQFF
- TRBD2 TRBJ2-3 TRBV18 TGTGCCAGCTCACCTGGGCTAGCGGGAGTATCTACAGATACGCAGTATTTT CASSPGLAGVSTDTQYF
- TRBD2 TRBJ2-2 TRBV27 TGTGCCAGCAGCACCCTGGGTGCGGGGGGCGGGGAGCTGTTTTTT CASSTLGAGGGELFF
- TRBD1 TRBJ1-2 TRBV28 TGTGCCAGCAAGCAGGGGGGTGACTATGGCTACACCTTC CASKQGGDYGYTF
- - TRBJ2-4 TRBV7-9 TGTGCCAGCAGCTTAGAAGGTGGACTAAACATTCAGTACTTC CASSLEGGLNIQYF
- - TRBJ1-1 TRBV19 TGTGCCAGTAGTCTCCCGGGGGGGAACACTGAAGCTTTCTTT CASSLPGGNTEAFF
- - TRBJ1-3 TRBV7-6 TGTGCCAGCAGCCTCCGGGACAACTCTGGAAACACCATATATTTT CASSLRDNSGNTIYF
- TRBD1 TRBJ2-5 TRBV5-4 TGTGCCGCAGGGGGACCGTTGATAGAGACCCAGTACTTC CAAGGPLIETQYF
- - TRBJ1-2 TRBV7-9 TGTGCCAGCAGTTATCCAGGGGTTGTCGGTGGCTACACCTTC CASSYPGVVGGYTF
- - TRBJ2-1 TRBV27 TGTGCCAGCAGTGGCGGATCGAGGAGTTCCGAGCAGTTCTTC CASSGGSRSSEQFF
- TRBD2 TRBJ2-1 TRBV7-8 TGTGCCAGCAGCTTTGCTGTTCTAGCGGGATCGTTAATTCCGGAATTAAACAATGAGCAGTTCTTC CASSFAVLAGSLIPELNNEQFF